The rows below give T cell receptor beta chains drawn from one sample of a study of CD8 T cells in Susac syndrome. TCRdb independently ran MiXCR on the immunoSEQ multiplex PCR reads; one entry per CDR3 protein. The profile shows over 95,000 distinct CDR3 sequences, around 90% of them singletons. Material: CD4+ T cells from PBMCs. Source of these receptors: a human donor in good health. The CDR3 runs from the conserved cysteine through the conserved F or W. A D gene is named only where the DNA matches it firmly. Some rows have no size entry. The others give once, few or many, or a class for an expanded clone.

J: TRBJ2-2
D: .
size: .
V: TRBV5-4
CDR3: CASSLGYYTGELFF
DNA: TGTGCCAGCAGCTTGGGGTACTACACCGGGGAGCTGTTTTTT

J: TRBJ2-6
D: .
size: .
V: TRBV2
CDR3: CASSEGRRGAGANVLTF
DNA: TGTGCCAGCAGTGAGGGGCGGAGAGGGGCTGGGGCCAACGTCCTGACTTTC

J: TRBJ1-5
D: .
size: .
V: TRBV28
CDR3: CASSLTEYSNQPQHF
DNA: TGTGCCAGCAGTTTAACCGAGTATAGCAATCAGCCCCAGCATTTT

J: TRBJ1-1
D: .
size: .
V: TRBV5-1
CDR3: CARHGKMNTEAFF
DNA: TGCGCGAGGCACGGGAAGATGAACACTGAAGCTTTCTTT

J: TRBJ1-2
D: .
size: .
V: TRBV9
CDR3: CASGPAGYGYTF
DNA: TGTGCCAGCGGTCCCGCCGGCTATGGCTACACCTTC

J: TRBJ2-3
D: TRBD2
size: .
V: TRBV6-1
CDR3: CASRDSGGTDTQYF
DNA: TGTGCCAGCAGGGATAGCGGGGGCACAGATACGCAGTATTTT

J: TRBJ1-2
D: TRBD1
size: .
V: TRBV29-1
CDR3: CSVGDRAYGYTF
DNA: TGCAGCGTTGGAGACAGGGCTTATGGCTACACCTTC

J: TRBJ2-6
D: .
size: .
V: TRBV6-5
CDR3: CASSYSGTALRLNSGANVLTF
DNA: TGTGCCAGCAGTTACTCGGGGACCGCGTTGAGGCTGAACTCTGGGGCCAACGTCCTGACTTTC

J: TRBJ2-7
D: .
size: .
V: TRBV5-4
CDR3: CASSLGTAPSYEQYF
DNA: TGTGCCAGCAGCTTGGGTACAGCACCCTCCTACGAGCAGTACTTC

J: TRBJ2-7
D: .
size: .
V: TRBV15
CDR3: CATSRALADPPYEQYF
DNA: TGTGCCACCAGCAGAGCGTTGGCAGACCCTCCCTACGAGCAGTACTTC

J: TRBJ1-1
D: .
size: .
V: TRBV25-1
CDR3: CASSGPGAWTEAFF
DNA: TGTGCCAGCAGTGGACCAGGGGCATGGACTGAAGCTTTCTTT

J: TRBJ1-2
D: .
size: .
V: TRBV6-2/TRBV6-3
CDR3: CASTGTPNYGYTF
DNA: TGTGCCAGCACCGGAACTCCTAACTATGGCTACACCTTC

J: TRBJ2-7
D: .
size: once
V: TRBV7-2
CDR3: CASSSTGRAEQYF
DNA: TGTGCCAGCAGCTCGACAGGTCGCGCCGAGCAGTACTTC

J: TRBJ2-7
D: .
size: .
V: TRBV4-1
CDR3: CASSQVSARADYEQYF
DNA: TGCGCCAGCAGCCAAGTTAGTGCCCGCGCCGACTACGAGCAGTACTTC

J: TRBJ1-1
D: .
size: .
V: TRBV6-6
CDR3: CASSSGGVAEAFF
DNA: TGTGCCAGCTCATCGGGGGGGGTCGCTGAAGCTTTCTTT

J: TRBJ1-2
D: TRBD1
size: .
V: TRBV5-1
CDR3: CASSLEQGAAAGYTF
DNA: TGCGCCAGCAGCTTGGAACAGGGGGCCGCAGCTGGCTACACCTTC

J: TRBJ2-5
D: .
size: .
V: TRBV20-1
CDR3: CSARGHLQETQYF
DNA: TGCAGTGCCAGGGGACACCTTCAAGAGACCCAGTACTTC

J: TRBJ1-2
D: .
size: .
V: TRBV23-1
CDR3: CASSPRHAANYGYTF
DNA: TGCGCCAGCAGTCCGCGCCATGCTGCTAACTATGGCTACACCTTC

J: TRBJ1-1
D: .
size: .
V: TRBV7-2
CDR3: CASNGIQLNTEAFF
DNA: TGTGCCAGCAACGGCATACAGTTGAACACTGAAGCTTTCTTT

J: TRBJ2-1
D: .
size: .
V: TRBV30
CDR3: CAWSQEHWQFF
DNA: TGTGCCTGGAGTCAGGAACATTGGCAGTTCTTC

J: TRBJ1-2
D: .
size: .
V: TRBV4-3
CDR3: CASSEGMRDDYGYTF
DNA: TGCGCCAGCAGCGAAGGGATGAGGGACGACTATGGCTACACCTTC

J: TRBJ1-6
D: .
size: .
V: TRBV7-2
CDR3: CASSLKGKEGNFNSPLHF
DNA: TGTGCCAGCAGCTTAAAGGGAAAGGAAGGGAACTTTAATTCACCCCTCCACTTT

J: TRBJ2-7
D: .
size: few
V: TRBV6-5
CDR3: CASSQDSYEQYF
DNA: TGTGCCAGCAGTCAGGACAGCTACGAGCAGTACTTC

J: TRBJ2-3
D: TRBD2
size: .
V: TRBV29-1
CDR3: CSVTHTGTSDTDTQYF
DNA: TGCAGCGTAACTCACACCGGGACTAGCGACACAGATACGCAGTATTTT

J: TRBJ2-7
D: TRBD1
size: .
V: TRBV6-5
CDR3: CASSYSRTGAYEQYF
DNA: TGTGCCAGCAGTTACTCCAGGACAGGCGCCTACGAGCAGTACTTC

J: TRBJ2-6
D: .
size: .
V: TRBV3-1
CDR3: CASSQDHSGANVLTF
DNA: TGTGCCAGCAGCCAAGACCACTCTGGGGCCAACGTCCTGACTTTC

J: TRBJ1-1
D: .
size: .
V: TRBV20-1
CDR3: CSARGKWSSEAFF
DNA: TGCAGTGCTAGAGGGAAGTGGAGCAGTGAAGCTTTCTTT

J: TRBJ1-1
D: .
size: .
V: TRBV18
CDR3: CASSLTPETEAFF
DNA: TGTGCCAGCTCACTTACTCCCGAGACAGAAGCTTTCTTT

J: TRBJ2-1
D: .
size: .
V: TRBV7-2
CDR3: CASSLVGGDNEQFF
DNA: TGTGCCAGCAGCTTAGTGGGAGGCGACAATGAGCAGTTCTTC

J: TRBJ1-1
D: .
size: .
V: TRBV9
CDR3: CASSVAGGRGTEAFF
DNA: TGTGCCAGCAGCGTAGCGGGGGGAAGGGGGACTGAAGCTTTCTTT

J: TRBJ2-3
D: .
size: .
V: TRBV18
CDR3: CASSPIDLTDTQYF
DNA: TGTGCCAGCTCACCGATCGATCTTACAGATACGCAGTATTTT

J: TRBJ2-1
D: .
size: .
V: TRBV19
CDR3: CASSIGGIGSYNEQFF
DNA: TGTGCCAGTAGTATCGGGGGCATAGGGTCCTACAATGAGCAGTTCTTC

J: TRBJ1-4
D: .
size: once
V: TRBV25-1
CDR3: CASSGDSMANEKLFF
DNA: TGTGCCAGCAGTGGTGACAGCATGGCTAATGAAAAACTGTTTTTT

J: TRBJ2-5
D: .
size: .
V: TRBV7-8
CDR3: CASSKNGETQYF
DNA: TGTGCCAGCAGCAAGAATGGAGAGACCCAGTACTTC

J: TRBJ1-5
D: .
size: .
V: TRBV7-8
CDR3: CASSALEQGSNQPQHF
DNA: TGTGCCAGCAGCGCCCTCGAACAGGGAAGCAATCAGCCCCAGCATTTT

J: TRBJ2-7
D: TRBD2
size: .
V: TRBV18
CDR3: CASSLKAGGPAEQYF
DNA: TGTGCCAGCTCTTTAAAGGCGGGAGGGCCCGCCGAGCAGTACTTC

J: TRBJ2-6
D: TRBD2
size: .
V: TRBV12-3/TRBV12-4
CDR3: CASSLSRGGSGANVLTF
DNA: TGTGCCAGCAGTTTATCCCGGGGGGGCTCTGGGGCCAACGTCCTGACTTTC

J: TRBJ2-5
D: .
size: once
V: TRBV5-8
CDR3: CASSLYRTNQRDPQETQYF
DNA: TGTGCCAGCAGCTTGTATCGGACCAACCAAAGGGATCCTCAAGAGACCCAGTACTTC

J: TRBJ1-2
D: .
size: .
V: TRBV9
CDR3: CASSPPNAGDGYTF
DNA: TGTGCCAGCAGCCCCCCCAACGCCGGCGATGGCTACACCTTC

J: TRBJ2-1
D: .
size: .
V: TRBV30
CDR3: CAWSLRGRSRNEQFF
DNA: TGTGCCTGGAGTCTCCGAGGGAGGAGTAGGAATGAGCAGTTCTTC

J: TRBJ1-1
D: TRBD1
size: .
V: TRBV7-2
CDR3: CASSRRTGAWNTEAFF
DNA: TGTGCCAGCAGCCGTCGGACAGGGGCCTGGAACACTGAAGCTTTCTTT

J: TRBJ1-5
D: .
size: .
V: TRBV28
CDR3: CASSVQGNQPQHF
DNA: TGTGCCAGCAGCGTTCAGGGTAATCAGCCCCAGCATTTT

J: TRBJ1-5
D: .
size: .
V: TRBV19
CDR3: CASSATGTLRDPPQHF
DNA: TGTGCCAGTAGTGCTACCGGGACGCTTCGAGATCCGCCCCAGCATTTT

J: TRBJ2-1
D: .
size: .
V: TRBV6-2/TRBV6-3
CDR3: CASSYNINYNEQFF
DNA: TGTGCCAGCAGTTATAACATAAACTACAATGAGCAGTTCTTC

J: TRBJ2-3
D: .
size: .
V: TRBV20-1
CDR3: CSARVPTYDTDTQYF
DNA: TGCAGTGCTAGGGTCCCGACGTATGACACAGATACGCAGTATTTT

J: TRBJ2-5
D: .
size: few
V: TRBV6-1
CDR3: CASSSTRVQETQYF
DNA: TGTGCCAGCAGTTCGACTAGGGTGCAAGAGACCCAGTACTTC

J: TRBJ1-1
D: .
size: once
V: TRBV20-1
CDR3: CSATGGLNTEAFF
DNA: TGCAGTGCTACGGGGGGCCTGAACACTGAAGCTTTCTTT

J: TRBJ1-5
D: TRBD1
size: .
V: TRBV7-6
CDR3: CASSLGGTGEYNQPQHF
DNA: TGTGCCAGCAGCTTAGGAGGGACAGGAGAATACAATCAGCCCCAGCATTTT

J: TRBJ1-1
D: .
size: .
V: TRBV7-9
CDR3: CASSRPENTEAFF
DNA: TGTGCCAGCAGCCGCCCTGAGAACACTGAAGCTTTCTTT

J: TRBJ1-4
D: .
size: .
V: TRBV28
CDR3: CASRGRINEKLFF
DNA: TGTGCCAGCAGAGGGCGGATTAATGAAAAACTGTTTTTT

J: TRBJ1-4
D: .
size: .
V: TRBV5-5
CDR3: CASSTPGTYGEKLFF
DNA: TGTGCCAGCAGCACCCCAGGGACGTACGGTGAAAAACTGTTTTTT

J: TRBJ2-2
D: .
size: .
V: TRBV6-4
CDR3: CASSDGPGTGELFF
DNA: TGTGCCAGCAGTGACGGTCCGGGAACCGGGGAGCTGTTTTTT

J: TRBJ2-3
D: TRBD1
size: .
V: TRBV5-6
CDR3: CASSSGTGTYTDTQYF
DNA: TGTGCCAGCAGCTCCGGGACAGGGACATACACAGATACGCAGTATTTT

J: TRBJ2-2
D: .
size: few
V: TRBV5-5
CDR3: CASSLSGNTGELFF
DNA: TGTGCCAGCAGCTTGTCCGGGAACACCGGGGAGCTGTTTTTT

J: TRBJ2-7
D: .
size: .
V: TRBV20-1
CDR3: CSARGQGGPYEQYF
DNA: TGCAGTGCTAGAGGGCAGGGAGGCCCCTACGAGCAGTACTTC

J: TRBJ1-1
D: .
size: .
V: TRBV2
CDR3: CASSRLKAAMNTEAFF
DNA: TGTGCCAGCAGTCGACTCAAAGCGGCTATGAACACTGAAGCTTTCTTT

J: TRBJ2-3
D: .
size: .
V: TRBV20-1
CDR3: CSALQPLAPSTDTQYF
DNA: TGCAGTGCTCTACAGCCCCTAGCGCCTAGCACAGATACGCAGTATTTT